These 2 T cell receptor beta chains were all obtained from the same sample, sequenced in a study of immune characterization of retroperitoneal liposarcoma. MiXCR, applied by TCRdb to the PCR reads, yields one record per CDR3 protein. Here the sample spans more than 10,000 distinct CDR3 sequences, about half being singletons. The specimen sequenced was tumor tissue. The receptors were gathered from a female donor with retroperitoneal liposarcoma.

The table lists this clonotype with a count of one. The CDR3 protein is CASSLSGQEPYNEQFF. CDR3 bases: TGTGCCAGCAGTTTATCGGGGCAGGAACCATACAATGAGCAGTTCTTC. V gene TRBV27 combines with J gene TRBJ2-1; D possibly corresponds to TRBD1 (5 bases). This CDR3 spans 16 amino acids. The V end lost 0 bases, the J end lost 4 bases, and 13 bases lay between the germline ends. Germline V gene sequence: CDR1 MNHEY, CDR2 SMNVEV (reference sequence).

V is TRBV6-8 and J is TRBJ2-1; perhaps TRBD2 as D (5 bases). The J call may be incorrect, as the DNA end agrees better with TRBJ2-7. The germline CDR1 and CDR2 sequences are MNHGY and SAAAGT. The CDR3 contains 16 residues. The DNA of the CDR3 is TGTGCCAGCCGATTCGTCGGGAAGGGCAAATTCTACGAGCAGTACTTC. Translation: CASRFVGKGKFYEQYF.